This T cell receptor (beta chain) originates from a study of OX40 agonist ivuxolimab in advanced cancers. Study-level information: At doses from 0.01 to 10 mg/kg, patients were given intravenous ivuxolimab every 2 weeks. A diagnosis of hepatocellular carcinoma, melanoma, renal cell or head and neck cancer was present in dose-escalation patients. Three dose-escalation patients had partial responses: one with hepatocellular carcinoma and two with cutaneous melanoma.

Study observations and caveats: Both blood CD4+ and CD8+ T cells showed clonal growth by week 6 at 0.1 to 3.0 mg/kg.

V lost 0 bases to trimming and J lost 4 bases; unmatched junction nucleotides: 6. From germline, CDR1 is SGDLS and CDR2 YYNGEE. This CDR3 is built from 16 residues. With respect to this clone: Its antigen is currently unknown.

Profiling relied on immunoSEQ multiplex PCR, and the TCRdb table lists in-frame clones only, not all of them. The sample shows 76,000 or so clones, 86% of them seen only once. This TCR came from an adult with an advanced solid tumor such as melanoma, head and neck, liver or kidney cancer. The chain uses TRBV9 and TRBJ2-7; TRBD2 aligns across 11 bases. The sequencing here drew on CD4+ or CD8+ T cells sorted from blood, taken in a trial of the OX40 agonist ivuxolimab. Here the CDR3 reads CASSVAPSGGSYEQYF. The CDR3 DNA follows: TGTGCCAGCAGCGTAGCGCCTAGCGGGGGGTCGTACGAGCAGTACTTC.